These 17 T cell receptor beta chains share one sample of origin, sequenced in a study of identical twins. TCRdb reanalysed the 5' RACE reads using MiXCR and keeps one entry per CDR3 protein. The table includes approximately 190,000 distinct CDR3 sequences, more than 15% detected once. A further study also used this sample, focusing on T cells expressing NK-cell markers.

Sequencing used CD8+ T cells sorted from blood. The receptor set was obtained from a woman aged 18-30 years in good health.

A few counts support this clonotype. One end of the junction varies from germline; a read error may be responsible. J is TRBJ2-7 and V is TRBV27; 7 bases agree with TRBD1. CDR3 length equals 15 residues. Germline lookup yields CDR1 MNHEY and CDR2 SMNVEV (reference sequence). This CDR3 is CASSISTGSEYEQYF. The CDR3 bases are TGTGCCAGCAGTATATCGACAGGGAGTGAGTACGAGCAGTACTTC.

The CDR3 is CSVEGDRGTGELFF. In DNA, the CDR3 is TGCAGCGTTGAAGGGGACAGGGGAACCGGGGAGCTGTTTTTT. The chain couples TRBV29-1 to TRBJ2-2; 10 bases are a match to TRBD1. Germline loops: CDR1 SQVTM, CDR2 ANQGSEA. V dropped 1 base and J dropped 5; count of bases not matched to a gene: 1. The CDR3 runs to 14 residues.

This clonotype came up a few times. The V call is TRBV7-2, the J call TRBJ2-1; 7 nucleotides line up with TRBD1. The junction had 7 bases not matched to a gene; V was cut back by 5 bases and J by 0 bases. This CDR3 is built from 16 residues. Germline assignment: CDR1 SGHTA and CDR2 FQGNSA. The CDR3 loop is CASSRGTASSYNEQFF. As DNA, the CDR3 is TGTGCCAGCAGCCGAGGGACAGCTAGCTCCTACAATGAGCAGTTCTTC.

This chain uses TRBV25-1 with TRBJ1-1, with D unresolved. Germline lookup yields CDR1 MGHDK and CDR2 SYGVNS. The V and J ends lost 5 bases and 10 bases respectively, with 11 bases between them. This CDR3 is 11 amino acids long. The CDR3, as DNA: TGTGCCAGCAGTTATGGCACGGGAGCTTTCTTT. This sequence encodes CASSYGTGAFF.

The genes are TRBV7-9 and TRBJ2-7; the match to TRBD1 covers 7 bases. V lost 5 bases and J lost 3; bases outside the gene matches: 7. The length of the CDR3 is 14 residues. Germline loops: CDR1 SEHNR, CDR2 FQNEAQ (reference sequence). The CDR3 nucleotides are TGTGCCAGCAGCCCCCGGGACAGCCGCTACGAGCAGTACTTC. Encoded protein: CASSPRDSRYEQYF.

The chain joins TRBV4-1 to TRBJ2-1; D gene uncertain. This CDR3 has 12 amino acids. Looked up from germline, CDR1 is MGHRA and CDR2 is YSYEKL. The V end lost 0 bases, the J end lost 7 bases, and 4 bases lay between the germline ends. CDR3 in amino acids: CASSQDGNEQFF. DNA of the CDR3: TGCGCCAGCAGCCAAGATGGGAATGAGCAGTTCTTC.

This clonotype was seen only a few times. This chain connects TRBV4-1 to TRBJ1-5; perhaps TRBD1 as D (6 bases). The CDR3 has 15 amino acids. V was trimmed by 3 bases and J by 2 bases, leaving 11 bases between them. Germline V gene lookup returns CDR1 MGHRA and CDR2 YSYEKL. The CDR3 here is CASSHRGPGNQPQHF. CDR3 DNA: TGCGCCAGCAGCCACAGGGGACCTGGCAATCAGCCCCAGCATTTT.

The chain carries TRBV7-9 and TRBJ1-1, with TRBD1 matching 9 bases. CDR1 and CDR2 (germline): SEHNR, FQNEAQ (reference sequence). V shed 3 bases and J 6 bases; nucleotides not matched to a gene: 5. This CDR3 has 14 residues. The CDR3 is CASSFRTGDAEAFF. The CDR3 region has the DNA TGTGCCAGCAGCTTTAGGACAGGGGACGCTGAAGCTTTCTTT.

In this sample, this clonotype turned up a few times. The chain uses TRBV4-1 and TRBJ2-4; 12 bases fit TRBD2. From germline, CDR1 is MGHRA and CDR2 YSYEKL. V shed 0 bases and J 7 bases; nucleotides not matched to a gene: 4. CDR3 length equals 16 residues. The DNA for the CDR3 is TGCGCCAGCAGCCAAGAGCCTAGCGGGGGGGCCAACATTCAGTACTTC. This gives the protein CASSQEPSGGANIQYF.

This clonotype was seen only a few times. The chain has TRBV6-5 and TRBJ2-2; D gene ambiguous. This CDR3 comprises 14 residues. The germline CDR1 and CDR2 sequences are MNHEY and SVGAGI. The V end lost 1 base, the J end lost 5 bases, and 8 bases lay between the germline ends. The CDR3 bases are TGTGCCAGCAGTTACTTCGGCAGGACCGGGGAGCTGTTTTTT. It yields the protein CASSYFGRTGELFF.

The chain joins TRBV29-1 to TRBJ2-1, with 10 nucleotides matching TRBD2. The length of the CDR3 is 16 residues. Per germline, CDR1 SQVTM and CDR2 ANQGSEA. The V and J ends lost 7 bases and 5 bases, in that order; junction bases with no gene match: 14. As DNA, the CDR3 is TGCAGCGCCCGAGGTCTAGCGGGGGCGTTTCACAATGAGCAGTTCTTC. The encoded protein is CSARGLAGAFHNEQFF.

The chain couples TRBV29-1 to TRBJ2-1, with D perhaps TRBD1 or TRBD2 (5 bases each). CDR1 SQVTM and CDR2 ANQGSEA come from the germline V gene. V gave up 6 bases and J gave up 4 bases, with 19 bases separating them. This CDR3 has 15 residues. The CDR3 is CSVNPLGTEYNEQFF. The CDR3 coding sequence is TGCAGCGTAAACCCACTCGGGACGGAATACAATGAGCAGTTCTTC.

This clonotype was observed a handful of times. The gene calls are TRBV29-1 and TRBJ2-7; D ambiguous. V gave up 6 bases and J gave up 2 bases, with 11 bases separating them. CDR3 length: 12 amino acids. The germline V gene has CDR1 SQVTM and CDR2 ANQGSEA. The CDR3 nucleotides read TGCAGCGTCAGCCCAGCAGCCTACGAGCAGTACTTC. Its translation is CSVSPAAYEQYF.

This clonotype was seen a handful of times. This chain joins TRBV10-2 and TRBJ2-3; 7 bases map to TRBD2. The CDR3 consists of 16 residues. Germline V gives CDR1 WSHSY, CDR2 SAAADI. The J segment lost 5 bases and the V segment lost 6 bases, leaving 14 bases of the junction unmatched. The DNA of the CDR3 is TGCGCCAGCAGCATACTTGGGGGGAGGGCGGGAGATACGCAGTATTTT. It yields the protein CASSILGGRAGDTQYF.

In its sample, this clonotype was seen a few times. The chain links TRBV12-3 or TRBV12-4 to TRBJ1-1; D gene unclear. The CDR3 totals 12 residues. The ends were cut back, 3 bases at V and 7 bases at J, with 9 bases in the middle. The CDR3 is CASSFARVEAFF. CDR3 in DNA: TGTGCCAGCAGTTTCGCTAGGGTTGAAGCTTTCTTT.

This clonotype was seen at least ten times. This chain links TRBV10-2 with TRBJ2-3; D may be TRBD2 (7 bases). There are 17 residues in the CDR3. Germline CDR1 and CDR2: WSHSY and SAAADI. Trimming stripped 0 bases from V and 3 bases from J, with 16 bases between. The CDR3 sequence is CASSESGRGGWTDTQYF. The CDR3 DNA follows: TGCGCCAGCAGTGAGTCGGGTAGGGGGGGATGGACAGATACGCAGTATTTT.

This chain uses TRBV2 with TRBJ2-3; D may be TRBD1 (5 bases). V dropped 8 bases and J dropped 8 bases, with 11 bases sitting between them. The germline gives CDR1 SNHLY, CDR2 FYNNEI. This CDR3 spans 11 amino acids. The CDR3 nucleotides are TGTGCCAGCCTCAGGCAGGGTACGCAGTATTTT. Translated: CASLRQGTQYF.